This TCR beta chain was captured by sequencing in a study of beta chain features in type 1 diabetes. Notes on the study in general: Junctions at VDJ sites from type 1 diabetes patients had fewer insertions and more deletions.

Germline V gene lookup returns CDR1 SGHVS and CDR2 FQNEAQ. Both ends counted, the CDR3 spans 13 residues. Of the isolated RNA, all was reverse transcribed, and so the sequenced material was expressed TCRB transcripts. Only in-frame clones appear in the TCRdb table, and some are missing; sequencing was by immunoSEQ multiplex PCR. The sample lists approximately 170,000 clones, approximately 8.4% occurring once. In the case of this clone: Its specificity is unknown. Since no conserved phenylalanine or tryptophan closes the CDR3, a read error is the likely cause. No DNA is shown, since the ends of the CDR3 on it are uncertain; the CDR3 is the one TCRdb lists.

The TCR sequence derives from a young woman in good health. Sequenced material: central memory CD4+ T cells from blood. J is TRBJ2-7 and V is TRBV7-8; the table gives TRBD1 as D, unverified against the DNA. The CDR3 spells CASSSSRDREGSY.